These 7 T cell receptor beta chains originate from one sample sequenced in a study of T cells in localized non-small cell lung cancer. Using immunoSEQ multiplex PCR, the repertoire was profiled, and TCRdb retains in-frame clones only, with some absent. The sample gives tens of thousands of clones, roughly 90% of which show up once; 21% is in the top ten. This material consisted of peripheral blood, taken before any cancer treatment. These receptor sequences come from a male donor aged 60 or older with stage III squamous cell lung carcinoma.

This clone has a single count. CDR3 coding DNA: TGTGCCAGCAGCTTAGAGGTCAGTCCTAGCACAGATACGCAGTATTTT. Protein sequence: CASSLEVSPSTDTQYF. This sequence joins TRBV7-2 and TRBJ2-3; D is unclear. The CDR3 has 16 residues. Germline-derived CDR1 and CDR2 are SGHTA and FQGNSA. V dropped 1 base and J dropped 0 bases, with 11 bases sitting between them.

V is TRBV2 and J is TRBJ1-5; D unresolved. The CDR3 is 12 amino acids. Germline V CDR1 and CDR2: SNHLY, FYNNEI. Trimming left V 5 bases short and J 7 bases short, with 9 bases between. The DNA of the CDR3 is TGTGCCAGCAGTAGGGAAATCCAGCCCCAGCATTTT. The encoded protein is CASSREIQPQHF.

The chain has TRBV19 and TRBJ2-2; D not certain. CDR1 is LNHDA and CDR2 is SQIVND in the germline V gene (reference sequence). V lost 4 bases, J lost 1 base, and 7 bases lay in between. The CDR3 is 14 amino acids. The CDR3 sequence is CASSKMLNTGELFF. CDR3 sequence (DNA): TGTGCCAGTAGTAAGATGCTGAACACCGGGGAGCTGTTTTTT.

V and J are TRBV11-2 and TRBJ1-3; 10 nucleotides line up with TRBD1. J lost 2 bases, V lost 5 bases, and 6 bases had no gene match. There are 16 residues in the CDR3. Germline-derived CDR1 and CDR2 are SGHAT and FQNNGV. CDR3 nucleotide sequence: TGTGCCAGCAGCGAGAGGGGACAGGGGCCTGGAAACACCATATATTTT. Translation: CASSERGQGPGNTIYF.

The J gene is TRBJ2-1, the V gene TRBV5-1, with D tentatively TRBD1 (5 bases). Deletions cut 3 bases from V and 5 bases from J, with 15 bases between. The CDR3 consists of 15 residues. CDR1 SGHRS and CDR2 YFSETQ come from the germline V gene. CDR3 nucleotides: TGCGCCAGCAGCTCGGACACGGTCCTCCACAATGAGCAGTTCTTC. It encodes CASSSDTVLHNEQFF.

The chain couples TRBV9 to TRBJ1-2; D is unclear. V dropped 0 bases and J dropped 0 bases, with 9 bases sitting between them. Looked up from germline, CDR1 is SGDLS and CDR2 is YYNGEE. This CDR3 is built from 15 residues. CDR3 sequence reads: CASSVGVGSNYGYTF. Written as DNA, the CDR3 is TGTGCCAGCAGCGTAGGGGTAGGCTCTAACTATGGCTACACCTTC.

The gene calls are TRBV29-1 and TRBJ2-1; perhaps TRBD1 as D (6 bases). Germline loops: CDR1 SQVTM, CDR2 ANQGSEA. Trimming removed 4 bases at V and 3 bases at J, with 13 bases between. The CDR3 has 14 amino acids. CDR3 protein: CSVGHRVNYNEQFF. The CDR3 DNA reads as TGCAGCGTTGGGCACAGGGTGAACTACAATGAGCAGTTCTTC.